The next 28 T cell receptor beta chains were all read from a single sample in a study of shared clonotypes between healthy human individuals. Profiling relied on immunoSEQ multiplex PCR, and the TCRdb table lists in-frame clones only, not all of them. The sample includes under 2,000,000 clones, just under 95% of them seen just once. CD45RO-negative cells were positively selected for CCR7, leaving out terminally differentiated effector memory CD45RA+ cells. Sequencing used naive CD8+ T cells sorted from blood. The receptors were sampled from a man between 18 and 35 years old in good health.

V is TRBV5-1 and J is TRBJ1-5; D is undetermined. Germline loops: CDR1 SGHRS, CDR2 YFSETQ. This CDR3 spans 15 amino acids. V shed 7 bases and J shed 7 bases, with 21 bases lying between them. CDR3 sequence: CASSLPTASKQPQHF. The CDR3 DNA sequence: TGCGCCAGCTCCCTCCCGACTGCTTCCAAGCAGCCCCAGCATTTT.

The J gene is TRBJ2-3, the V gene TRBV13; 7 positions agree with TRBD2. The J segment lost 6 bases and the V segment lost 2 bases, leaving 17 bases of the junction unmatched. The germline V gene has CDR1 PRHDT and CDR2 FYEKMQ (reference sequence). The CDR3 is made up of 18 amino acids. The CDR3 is CASSLKVLGTTGGDTQYF. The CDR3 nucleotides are TGTGCCAGCAGCTTAAAGGTTTTGGGGACCACCGGGGGGGATACGCAGTATTTT.

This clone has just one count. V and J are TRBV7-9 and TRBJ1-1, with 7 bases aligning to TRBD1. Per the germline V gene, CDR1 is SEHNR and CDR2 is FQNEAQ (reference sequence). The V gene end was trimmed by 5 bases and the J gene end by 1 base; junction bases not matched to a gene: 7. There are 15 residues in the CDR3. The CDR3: CASSHSTGTNTEAFF. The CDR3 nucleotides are TGTGCCAGCAGCCACTCGACAGGGACGAACACTGAAGCTTTCTTT.

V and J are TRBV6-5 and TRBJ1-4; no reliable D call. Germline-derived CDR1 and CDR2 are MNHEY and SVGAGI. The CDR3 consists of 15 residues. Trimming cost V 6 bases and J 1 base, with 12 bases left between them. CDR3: CASRQESGTNEKLFF. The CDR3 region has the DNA TGTGCCAGCAGACAAGAGTCGGGAACTAATGAAAAACTGTTTTTT.

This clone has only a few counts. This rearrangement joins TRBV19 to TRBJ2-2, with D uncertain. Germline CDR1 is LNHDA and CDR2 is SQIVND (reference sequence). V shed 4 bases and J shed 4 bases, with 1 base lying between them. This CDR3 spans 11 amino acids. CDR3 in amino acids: CASSTTGELFF. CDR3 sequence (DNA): TGTGCCAGTAGTACCACCGGGGAGCTGTTTTTT. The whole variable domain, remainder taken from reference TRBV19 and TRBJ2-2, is DGGITQSPKYLFRKEGQNVTLSCEQNLNHDAMYWYRQDPGQGLRLIYYSQIVNDFQKGDIAEGYSVSREKKESFPLTVTSAQKNPTAFYLCASSTTGELFFGEGSRLTVL.

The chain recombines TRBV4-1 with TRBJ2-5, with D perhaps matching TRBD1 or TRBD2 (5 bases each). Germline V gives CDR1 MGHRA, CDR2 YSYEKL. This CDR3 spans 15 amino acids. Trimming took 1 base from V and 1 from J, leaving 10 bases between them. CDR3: CASSQVPRGQETQYF. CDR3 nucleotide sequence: TGCGCCAGCAGCCAAGTCCCGAGGGGCCAAGAGACCCAGTACTTC.

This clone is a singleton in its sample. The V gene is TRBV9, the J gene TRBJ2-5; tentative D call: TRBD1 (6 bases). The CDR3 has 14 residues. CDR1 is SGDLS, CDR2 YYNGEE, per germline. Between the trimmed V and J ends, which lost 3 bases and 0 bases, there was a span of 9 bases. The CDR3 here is CASSAWDNQETQYF. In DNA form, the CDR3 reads TGTGCCAGCAGCGCGTGGGACAACCAAGAGACCCAGTACTTC.

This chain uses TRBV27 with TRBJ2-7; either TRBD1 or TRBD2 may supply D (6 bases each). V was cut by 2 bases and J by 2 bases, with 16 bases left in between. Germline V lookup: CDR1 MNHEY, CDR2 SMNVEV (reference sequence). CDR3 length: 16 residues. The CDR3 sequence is CASSLPGGRLPYEQYF. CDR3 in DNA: TGTGCCAGCAGTTTACCCGGGGGCAGGCTGCCCTACGAGCAGTACTTC.

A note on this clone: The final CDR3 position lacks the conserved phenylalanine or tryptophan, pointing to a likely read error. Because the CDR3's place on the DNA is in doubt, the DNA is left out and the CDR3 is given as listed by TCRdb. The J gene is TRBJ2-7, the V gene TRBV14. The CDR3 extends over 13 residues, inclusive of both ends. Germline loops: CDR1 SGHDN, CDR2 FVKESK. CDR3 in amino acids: CASSQLRSTGLNG.

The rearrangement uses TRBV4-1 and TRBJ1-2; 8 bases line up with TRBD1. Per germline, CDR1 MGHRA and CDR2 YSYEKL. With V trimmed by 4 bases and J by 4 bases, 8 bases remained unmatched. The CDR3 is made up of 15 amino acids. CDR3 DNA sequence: TGCGCCAGCAGCCGAGATCCACAGGGGGGCTATGGCTACACCTTC. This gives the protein CASSRDPQGGYGYTF.

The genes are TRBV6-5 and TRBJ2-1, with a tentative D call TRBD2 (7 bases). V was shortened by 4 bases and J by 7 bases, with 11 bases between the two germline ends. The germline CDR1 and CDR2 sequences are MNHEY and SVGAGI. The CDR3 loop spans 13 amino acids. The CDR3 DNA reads TGTGCCAGCAGTTTTCGGGGGGCGAATGAGCAGTTCTTC. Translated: CASSFRGANEQFF.

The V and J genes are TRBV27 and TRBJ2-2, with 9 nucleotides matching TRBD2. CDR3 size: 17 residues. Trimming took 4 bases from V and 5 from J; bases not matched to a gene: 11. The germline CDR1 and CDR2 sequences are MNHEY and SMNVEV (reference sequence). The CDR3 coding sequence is TGTGCCAGCAGTTCCCCCTCGACTAGCGGAGTTACCGGGGAGCTGTTTTTT. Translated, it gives CASSSPSTSGVTGELFF.

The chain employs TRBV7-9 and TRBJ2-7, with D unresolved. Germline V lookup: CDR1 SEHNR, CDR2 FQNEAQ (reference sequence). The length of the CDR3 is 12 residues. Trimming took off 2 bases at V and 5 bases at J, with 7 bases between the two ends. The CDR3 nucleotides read TGTGCCAGCAGCTTAATCAATGACGAGCAGTACTTC. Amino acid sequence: CASSLINDEQYF.

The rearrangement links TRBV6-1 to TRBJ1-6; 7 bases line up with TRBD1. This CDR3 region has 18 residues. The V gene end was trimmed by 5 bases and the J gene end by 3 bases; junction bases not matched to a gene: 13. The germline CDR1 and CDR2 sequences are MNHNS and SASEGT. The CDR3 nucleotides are TGTGCCAGCAGTCAAGGACAGGTTCCGGATTTCTATAATTCACCCCTCCACTTT. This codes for CASSQGQVPDFYNSPLHF.

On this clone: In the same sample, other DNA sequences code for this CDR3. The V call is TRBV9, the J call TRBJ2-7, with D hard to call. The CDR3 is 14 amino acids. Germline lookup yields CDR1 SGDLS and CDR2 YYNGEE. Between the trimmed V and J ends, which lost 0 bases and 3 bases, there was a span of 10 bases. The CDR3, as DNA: TGTGCCAGCAGCGTAGGGCCAGGCGGCTACGAGCAGTACTTC. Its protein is CASSVGPGGYEQYF.

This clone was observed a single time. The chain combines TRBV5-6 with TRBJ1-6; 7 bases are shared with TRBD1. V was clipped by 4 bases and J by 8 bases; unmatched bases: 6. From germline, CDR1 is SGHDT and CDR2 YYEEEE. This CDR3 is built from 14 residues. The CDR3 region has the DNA TGTGCCAGCAGCGGGGGGACAGCGCATTCACCCCTCCACTTT. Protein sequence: CASSGGTAHSPLHF.

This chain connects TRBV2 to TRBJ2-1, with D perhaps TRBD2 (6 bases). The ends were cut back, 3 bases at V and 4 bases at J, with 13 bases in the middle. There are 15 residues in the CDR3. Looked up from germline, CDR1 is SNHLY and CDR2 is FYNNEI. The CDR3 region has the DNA TGTGCCAGCAGTGAGGGAGGAATGGTATACAATGAGCAGTTCTTC. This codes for CASSEGGMVYNEQFF.

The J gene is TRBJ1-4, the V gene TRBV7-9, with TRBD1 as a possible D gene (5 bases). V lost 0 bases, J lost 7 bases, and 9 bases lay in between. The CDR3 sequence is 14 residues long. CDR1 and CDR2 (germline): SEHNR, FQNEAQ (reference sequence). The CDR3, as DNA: TGTGCCAGCAGCTTAGCATCAGGGAGTGAAAAACTGTTTTTT. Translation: CASSLASGSEKLFF. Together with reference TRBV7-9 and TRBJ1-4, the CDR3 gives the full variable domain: DTGVSQNPRHKITKRGQNVTFRCDPISEHNRLYWYRQTLGQGPEFLTYFQNEAQLEKSRLLSDRFSAERPKGSFSTLEIQRTEQGDSAMYLCASSLASGSEKLFFGSGTQLSVL.

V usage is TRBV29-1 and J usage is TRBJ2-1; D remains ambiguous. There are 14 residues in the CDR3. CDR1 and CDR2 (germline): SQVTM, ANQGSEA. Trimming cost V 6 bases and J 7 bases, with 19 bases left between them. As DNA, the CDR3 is TGCAGCGTGCCCCCTTCCAACCGCGAGAATGAGCAGTTCTTC. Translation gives CSVPPSNRENEQFF.

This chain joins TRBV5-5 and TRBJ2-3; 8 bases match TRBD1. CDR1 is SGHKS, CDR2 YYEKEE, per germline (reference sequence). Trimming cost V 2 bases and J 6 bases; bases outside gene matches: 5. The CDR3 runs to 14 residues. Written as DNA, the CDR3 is TGTGCCAGCAGCTTCGCCAGGGGGCAGGATACGCAGTATTTT. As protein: CASSFARGQDTQYF.

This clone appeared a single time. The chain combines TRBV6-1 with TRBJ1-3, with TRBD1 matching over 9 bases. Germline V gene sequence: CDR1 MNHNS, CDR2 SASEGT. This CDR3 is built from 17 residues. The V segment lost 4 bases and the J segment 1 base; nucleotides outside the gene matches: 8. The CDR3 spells CASSARQGVGSGNTIYF. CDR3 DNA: TGTGCCAGCAGTGCCCGACAGGGGGTCGGGTCTGGAAACACCATATATTTT.

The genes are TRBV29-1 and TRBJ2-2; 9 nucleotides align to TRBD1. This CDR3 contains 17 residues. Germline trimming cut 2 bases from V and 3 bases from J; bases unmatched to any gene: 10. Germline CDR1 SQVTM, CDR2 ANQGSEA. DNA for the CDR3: TGCAGCGTTGAACGGTGGACAGGGGCAGGAGACACCGGGGAGCTGTTTTTT. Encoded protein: CSVERWTGAGDTGELFF.

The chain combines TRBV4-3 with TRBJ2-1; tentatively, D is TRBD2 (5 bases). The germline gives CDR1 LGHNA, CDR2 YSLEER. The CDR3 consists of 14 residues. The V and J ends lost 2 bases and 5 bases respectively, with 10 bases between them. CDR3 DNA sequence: TGCGCCAGCAGCCAATTTCGAGGGAACAATGAGCAGTTCTTC. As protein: CASSQFRGNNEQFF.

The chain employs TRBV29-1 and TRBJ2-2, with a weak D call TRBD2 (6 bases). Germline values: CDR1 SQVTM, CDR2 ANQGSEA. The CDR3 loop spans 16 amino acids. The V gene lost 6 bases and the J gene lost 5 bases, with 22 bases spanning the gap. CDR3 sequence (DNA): TGCAGCGTGGGGGATAGCGCGGGGCGGGGAACCGGGGAGCTGTTTTTT. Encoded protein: CSVGDSAGRGTGELFF.

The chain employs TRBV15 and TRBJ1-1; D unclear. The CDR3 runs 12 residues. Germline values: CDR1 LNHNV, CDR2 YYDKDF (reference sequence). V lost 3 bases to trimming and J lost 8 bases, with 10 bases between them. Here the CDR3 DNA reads TGTGCCACCAGCAGCCTCCGGGCAGAAGCTTTCTTT. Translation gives CATSSLRAEAFF.

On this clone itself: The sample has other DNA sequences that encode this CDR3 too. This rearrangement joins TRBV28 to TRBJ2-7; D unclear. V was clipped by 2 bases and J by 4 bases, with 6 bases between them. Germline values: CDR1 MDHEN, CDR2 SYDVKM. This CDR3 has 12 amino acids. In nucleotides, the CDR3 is TGTGCCAGCAGTTTAAGAGGATACGAGCAGTACTTC. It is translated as CASSLRGYEQYF.

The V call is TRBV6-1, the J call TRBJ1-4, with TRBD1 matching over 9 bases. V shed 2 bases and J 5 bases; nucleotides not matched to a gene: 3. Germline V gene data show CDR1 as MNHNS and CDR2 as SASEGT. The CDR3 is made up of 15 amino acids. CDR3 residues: CASSEIGTGNEKLFF. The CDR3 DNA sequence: TGTGCCAGCAGTGAAATAGGGACAGGGAATGAAAAACTGTTTTTT.

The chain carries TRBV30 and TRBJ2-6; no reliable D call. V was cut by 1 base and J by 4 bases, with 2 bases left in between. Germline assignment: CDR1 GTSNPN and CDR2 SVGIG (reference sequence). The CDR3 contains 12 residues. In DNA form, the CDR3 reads TGTGCCTGGAGTGGGGGGGCCAACGTCCTGACTTTC. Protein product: CAWSGGANVLTF.